This TCR beta chain stems from a study of blood T cell repertoires in COVID-19. At the level of the study: Specimens from acute and convalescent COVID-19 originated in the United States, Italy and Spain. PBMCs, B-cell-depleted T cells, or T cells provided the cDNA or gDNA that made up the material.

Study processing details: How many nucleated cells were present was estimated from reference gene primer amplification. TCRdb's table, derived via immunoSEQ multiplex PCR, lists solely in-frame clones and lacks some. V and J calls and clone size are given by that table; D and trimming were obtained from the DNA. The sample records some 150,000 clones, 80% to 90% being singletons. Deletions cut 3 bases from V and 2 bases from J, with 11 bases between. This CDR3 region has 14 residues. Germline CDR1 and CDR2: MDHEN and SYDVKM. The sequence was collected from a woman in her fifties or sixties with COVID-19, enrolled during active disease. Source material: peripheral blood. V is TRBV28 and J is TRBJ2-7, with D unresolved. CDR3 nucleotides: TGTGCCAGCAGTTTGGCTATGGGCCCCTACGAGCAGTACTTC. Its protein product is CASSLAMGPYEQYF.